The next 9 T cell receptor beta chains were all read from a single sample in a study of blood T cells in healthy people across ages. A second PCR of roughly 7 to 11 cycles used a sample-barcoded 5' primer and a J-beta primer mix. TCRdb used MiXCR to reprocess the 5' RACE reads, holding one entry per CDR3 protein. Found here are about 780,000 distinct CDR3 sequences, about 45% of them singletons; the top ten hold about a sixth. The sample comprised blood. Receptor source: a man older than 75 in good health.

The CDR3 nucleotides are TGCAGTGCTAGGGGGACAGGGGGAGTTGGCTACGAGCAGTACTTC. Translated, it gives CSARGTGGVGYEQYF. The chain combines TRBV20-1 with TRBJ2-1, with 11 bases identical to TRBD1. Judging by the DNA end, TRBJ2-7 fits better; the J call may be wrong. Germline assignment: CDR1 DFQATT and CDR2 SNEGSKA (reference sequence). The CDR3 covers 15 residues.

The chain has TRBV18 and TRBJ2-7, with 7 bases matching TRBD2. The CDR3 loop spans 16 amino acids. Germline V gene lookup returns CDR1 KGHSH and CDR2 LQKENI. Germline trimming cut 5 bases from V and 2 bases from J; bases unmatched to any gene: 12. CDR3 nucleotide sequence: TGTGCCAGCTCAAGTCTACGGCGGGAGCGTACCTACGAGCAGTACTTC. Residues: CASSSLRRERTYEQYF.

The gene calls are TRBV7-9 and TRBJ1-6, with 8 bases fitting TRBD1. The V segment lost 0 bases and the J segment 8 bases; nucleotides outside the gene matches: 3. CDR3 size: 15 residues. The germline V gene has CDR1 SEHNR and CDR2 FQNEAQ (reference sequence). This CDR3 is CASSLATGQDSPLHF. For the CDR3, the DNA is TGTGCCAGCAGCTTAGCGACGGGACAGGATTCACCCCTCCACTTT.

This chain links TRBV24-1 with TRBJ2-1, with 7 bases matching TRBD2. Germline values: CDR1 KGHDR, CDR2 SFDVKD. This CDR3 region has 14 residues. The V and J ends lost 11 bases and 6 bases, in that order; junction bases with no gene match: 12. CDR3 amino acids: CAIMPAGAINEQFF. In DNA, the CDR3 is TGTGCCATCATGCCGGCGGGAGCCATCAATGAGCAGTTCTTC.

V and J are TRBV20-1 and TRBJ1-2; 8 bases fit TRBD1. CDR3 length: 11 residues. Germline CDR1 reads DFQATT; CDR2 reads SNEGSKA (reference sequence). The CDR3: CSATGAGGYTF. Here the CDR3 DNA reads TGCAGCGCGACAGGGGCGGGTGGCTACACCTTC.

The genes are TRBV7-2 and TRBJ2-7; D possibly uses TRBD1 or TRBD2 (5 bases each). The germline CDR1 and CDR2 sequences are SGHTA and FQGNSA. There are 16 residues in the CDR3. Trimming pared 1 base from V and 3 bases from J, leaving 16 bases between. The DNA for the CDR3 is TGTGCCAGCAGCTTAGGGGGAGACACAGGCCTCTACGAGCAGTACTTC. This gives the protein CASSLGGDTGLYEQYF.

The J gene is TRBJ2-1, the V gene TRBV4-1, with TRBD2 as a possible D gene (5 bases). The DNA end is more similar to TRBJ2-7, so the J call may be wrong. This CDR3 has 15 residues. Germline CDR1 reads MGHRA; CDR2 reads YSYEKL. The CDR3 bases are TGCGCCAGCAGCCAAGATTCCAGCGGCTATTACGAGCAGTACTTC. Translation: CASSQDSSGYYEQYF.

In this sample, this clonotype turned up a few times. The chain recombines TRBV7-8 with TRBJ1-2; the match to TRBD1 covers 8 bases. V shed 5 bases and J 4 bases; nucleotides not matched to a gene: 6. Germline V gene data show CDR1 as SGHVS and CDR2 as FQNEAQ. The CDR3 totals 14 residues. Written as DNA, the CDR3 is TGTGCCAGCAGCAAGGGACAGGCGACCTATGGCTACACCTTC. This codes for CASSKGQATYGYTF.

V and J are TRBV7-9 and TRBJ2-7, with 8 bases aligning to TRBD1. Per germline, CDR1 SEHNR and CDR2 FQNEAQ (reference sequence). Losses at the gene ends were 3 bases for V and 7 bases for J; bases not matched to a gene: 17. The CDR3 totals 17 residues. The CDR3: CASSFSNAGTGSSEQYF. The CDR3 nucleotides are TGTGCCAGCAGCTTCAGCAACGCCGGGACAGGTTCCTCTGAGCAGTACTTC. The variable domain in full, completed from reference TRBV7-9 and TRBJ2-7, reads DTGVSQNPRHKITKRGQNVTFRCDPISEHNRLYWYRQTLGQGPEFLTYFQNEAQLEKSRLLSDRFSAERPKGSFSTLEIQRTEQGDSAMYLCASSFSNAGTGSSEQYFGPGTRLTVT.